Listed below are T cell receptor beta chains from one sample, sequenced in a study of T cells in Graves' hyperthyroidism and ophthalmopathy. One entry per CDR3 protein results from TCRdb running MiXCR on the multiplex PCR reads. Found here are about 210,000 distinct CDR3 sequences, about 18% of them singletons; the top ten hold 35% to 50%. Sequencing was done on a sample of blood. The receptor source for this set is a man aged 35 to 55 with Graves' hyperthyroidism. CDR3s include the opening cysteine and the closing phenylalanine or tryptophan. A D gene is named only where the DNA matches it firmly. Only some rows state a clone size, as once, few, many or a class for expanded clones.

abundance,v_gene,j_gene,d_gene,CDR3aa,CDR3nt
many,TRBV7-2,TRBJ2-1,-,CASSPGGGRYNEQFF,TGTGCCAGCAGCCCTGGTGGGGGTCGTTACAATGAGCAGTTCTTC
-,TRBV7-3,TRBJ2-1,TRBD2,CASSLDSGRFFEQFF,TGTGCCAGCAGCTTGGACAGCGGGAGGTTCTTTGAGCAGTTCTTC
many,TRBV20-1,TRBJ2-3,-,CSASLVTDTQYF,TGCAGTGCTAGCTTGGTCACAGATACGCAGTATTTT
few,TRBV20-1,TRBJ2-1,-,CSASWGGASYNEQFF,TGCAGTGCTAGCTGGGGGGGGGCGTCCTACAATGAGCAGTTCTTC
-,TRBV2,TRBJ2-5,-,CASSGGRQETQYF,TGTGCCAGCAGTGGGGGAAGGCAAGAGACCCAGTACTTC
few,TRBV20-1,TRBJ2-2,-,CSAYGGRTGELFF,TGCAGTGCTTACGGGGGGCGTACCGGGGAGCTGTTTTTT
many,TRBV7-2,TRBJ1-2,TRBD1,CASSLERGTGWYGYTF,TGTGCCAGCAGCTTAGAACGGGGGACAGGGTGGTATGGCTACACCTTC
-,TRBV6-2/TRBV6-3,TRBJ2-7,TRBD1,CASSFPTGGFGEQYF,TGTGCCAGCAGTTTTCCGACAGGGGGCTTCGGCGAGCAGTACTTC
many,TRBV11-2,TRBJ1-2,-,CASSQKFRARDDGYTF,TGTGCCAGCAGCCAGAAGTTCAGGGCAAGGGATGATGGCTACACCTTC
many,TRBV9,TRBJ2-7,TRBD2,CASSVSGGSGLEQYF,TGTGCCAGCAGCGTTAGCGGGGGGTCAGGACTCGAGCAGTACTTC
many,TRBV11-2,TRBJ2-7,-,CASSPQTGLTRYEQYF,TGTGCCAGCAGCCCCCAGACAGGCCTTACTCGCTACGAGCAGTACTTC
many,TRBV7-8,TRBJ1-1,-,CASSSNGIATEAFF,TGTGCCAGCAGCTCAAACGGGATTGCCACTGAAGCTTTCTTT
many,TRBV3-1,TRBJ1-2,-,CASSQERGDYGYTF,TGTGCCAGCAGCCAAGAACGAGGAGACTATGGCTACACCTTC
many,TRBV7-8,TRBJ1-5,-,CASSLHSGAQPQHF,TGTGCCAGCAGCTTACATTCCGGGGCTCAGCCCCAGCATTTT
-,TRBV5-1,TRBJ2-5,-,CASSLDGARGETQYF,TGCGCCAGCAGCTTGGATGGGGCCCGGGGGGAGACCCAGTACTTC
-,TRBV5-4,TRBJ2-3,-,CASSLTHSTDTQYF,TGTGCCAGCAGCTTAACCCATAGCACAGATACGCAGTATTTT
-,TRBV7-9,TRBJ1-5,TRBD1,CASSLSGQGDQPQHF,TGTGCCAGCAGCCTGTCGGGACAGGGGGATCAGCCCCAGCATTTT